Below are 31 T cell receptor beta chains sequenced from a single sample in a study of T cells in Graves' hyperthyroidism and ophthalmopathy. RNA transcripts yielded amplified TCR beta CDR3 regions. Initially, a first-round RT-PCR of the TCR CDR3 employed the HTBI primer set. TCRdb re-called the multiplex PCR reads through MiXCR, storing one row per CDR3 protein. This sample yields over 550,000 distinct CDR3 sequences, of which around 15% are seen a single time; 15% to 20% belongs to the top ten. The specimen was blood. These receptors were collected from a young woman with Graves' hyperthyroidism.

The chain recombines TRBV20-1 with TRBJ2-6; D not certain. CDR3 length: 13 residues. CDR1 is DFQATT, CDR2 SNEGSKA, per germline (reference sequence). V was trimmed by 5 bases and J by 2 bases, leaving 7 bases between them. The CDR3 reads CSAYKPGANVLTF. CDR3 bases: TGCAGTGCTTATAAGCCTGGGGCCAACGTCCTGACTTTC.

The rearrangement uses TRBV5-5 and TRBJ1-1; D not certain. CDR1 is SGHKS and CDR2 is YYEKEE in the germline V gene (reference sequence). The V end lost 0 bases, the J end lost 4 bases, and 10 bases lay between the germline ends. The CDR3 is made up of 14 amino acids. DNA of the CDR3: TGTGCCAGCAGCTTGGTCGGGGATCCCACTGAAGCTTTCTTT. Translating it yields CASSLVGDPTEAFF.

In this sample, this clonotype turned up a few times. This rearrangement joins TRBV10-3 to TRBJ2-7; D is unresolved. CDR1 is ENHRY and CDR2 is SYGVKD in the germline V gene. The length of the CDR3 is 14 residues. Trimming took 6 bases from V and 0 from J, leaving 12 bases between them. The CDR3 here is CAISYSSTSYEQYF. CDR3 coding DNA: TGTGCCATCAGCTACAGCTCAACCTCCTACGAGCAGTACTTC.

The chain links TRBV20-1 to TRBJ2-7; 9 bases agree with TRBD2. After removal of 5 bases from V and 4 bases from J, the junction contained 6 bases not matched to a gene. Per germline, CDR1 DFQATT and CDR2 SNEGSKA (reference sequence). This CDR3 spans 13 amino acids. CDR3 bases: TGCAGTGCTTTTATAGCGGGGGTGTACGAGCAGTACTTC. It is translated as CSAFIAGVYEQYF.

J is TRBJ2-7 and V is TRBV9; weak D call: TRBD2 (6 bases). CDR1 is SGDLS and CDR2 is YYNGEE in the germline V gene. The length of the CDR3 is 14 residues. V was shortened by 0 bases and J by 3 bases, with 10 bases between the two germline ends. The CDR3 sequence: CASSVESGDYEQYF. The CDR3 nucleotides are TGTGCCAGCAGCGTAGAGTCGGGAGACTACGAGCAGTACTTC.

The V and J genes are TRBV28 and TRBJ1-5; unclear D gene. V was shortened by 6 bases and J by 3 bases, with 12 bases between the two germline ends. The CDR3 spans 14 residues. Germline loops: CDR1 MDHEN, CDR2 SYDVKM. DNA of the CDR3: TGTGCCAGCAGCGCAGACCGTTTCAATCAGCCCCAGCATTTT. Its protein product is CASSADRFNQPQHF.

The rearrangement uses TRBV7-9 and TRBJ2-3; no firm D call. The germline CDR1 and CDR2 sequences are SEHNR and FQNEAQ (reference sequence). This CDR3 has 13 residues. The ends were cut back, 5 bases at V and 6 bases at J, with 12 bases in the middle. Here the CDR3 DNA reads TGTGCCAGCAGCCGCGGTAGGGTCGATACGCAGTATTTT. Translation: CASSRGRVDTQYF.

The chain couples TRBV6-2 or TRBV6-3 to TRBJ1-2, with unresolved D. The CDR3 covers 13 residues. The ends were cut back, 6 bases at V and 4 bases at J, with 12 bases in the middle. Germline CDR1 and CDR2: MNHEY and SVGEGT. This CDR3 is CASSPPDVYGYTF. For the CDR3, the DNA is TGTGCCAGCAGCCCCCCAGACGTCTATGGCTACACCTTC.

This rearrangement joins TRBV7-9 to TRBJ2-7, with D possibly being TRBD2 (5 bases). Germline loops: CDR1 SEHNR, CDR2 FQNEAQ (reference sequence). CDR3 size: 14 residues. Trimming took off 2 bases at V and 6 bases at J, with 14 bases between the two ends. The CDR3 nucleotides read TGTGCCAGCAGCTTACTAGGACTCTTAAGCGAGCAGTACTTC. This encodes CASSLLGLLSEQYF.

This clonotype was counted ten times or more. This chain joins TRBV20-1 and TRBJ2-5, with 8 bases that match TRBD1. Losses at the gene ends were 2 bases for V and 5 bases for J; bases not matched to a gene: 10. The CDR3 consists of 15 residues. Germline V CDR1 and CDR2: DFQATT, SNEGSKA (reference sequence). CDR3 in DNA: TGCAGTGCTAGACGCTTGACAGGGGCTACGGAGACCCAGTACTTC. Encoded protein: CSARRLTGATETQYF.

This clonotype was counted only a few times. The chain links TRBV29-1 to TRBJ2-3, with D maybe TRBD2 (5 bases). The CDR3 totals 15 residues. Germline V gives CDR1 SQVTM, CDR2 ANQGSEA. V lost 7 bases and J lost 5, with 22 bases in between. The CDR3 loop is CSAVLVANVGDTQYF. The CDR3 nucleotides read TGCAGCGCTGTACTAGTAGCTAACGTCGGAGATACGCAGTATTTT.

In its sample, this clonotype was seen many times. The chain has TRBV7-6 and TRBJ2-3; 8 positions agree with TRBD2. V gave up 2 bases and J gave up 5 bases; unmatched junction bases: 12. Germline assignment: CDR1 SGHVS and CDR2 FNYEAQ. The CDR3 contains 17 residues. CDR3 sequence: CASSLMFGRGSGDTQYF. As DNA, the CDR3 is TGTGCCAGCAGCTTAATGTTCGGGAGGGGAAGTGGAGATACGCAGTATTTT.

The table lists this clonotype with a few counts. V usage is TRBV15 and J usage is TRBJ2-7; D could derive from TRBD1 or TRBD2 (5 bases each). V lost 0 bases, J lost 3 bases, and 18 bases lay in between. Germline lookup yields CDR1 LNHNV and CDR2 YYDKDF (reference sequence). This CDR3 is built from 17 residues. The CDR3 sequence is CATSRDGKGAGRYEQYF. The DNA of the CDR3 is TGTGCCACCAGCAGAGACGGGAAAGGGGCCGGACGCTACGAGCAGTACTTC.

This clonotype was seen many times. This CDR3 reads CAGGTGDYNEQFF. In DNA, the CDR3 is TGTGCCGGCGGGACGGGTGACTACAATGAGCAGTTCTTC. This rearrangement joins TRBV28 to TRBJ2-1; possible D gene TRBD2, 6 bases. V was cut by 11 bases and J by 3 bases, with 14 bases left in between. CDR1 MDHEN and CDR2 SYDVKM come from the germline V gene. There are 13 residues in the CDR3.

This clonotype was counted only a few times. The V and J genes are TRBV6-1 and TRBJ1-1; 10 positions match TRBD1. V lost 6 bases and J lost 5; bases outside the gene matches: 6. The CDR3 has 14 amino acids. CDR1 and CDR2 from the germline V gene are MNHNS and SASEGT. The CDR3 loop is CASRTGTGATEAFF. Here the CDR3 DNA reads TGTGCCAGCAGAACCGGGACAGGGGCGACTGAAGCTTTCTTT.

Ten or more counts support this clonotype. The chain recombines TRBV27 with TRBJ2-1; TRBD1 matches at 7 bases. In germline, CDR1 is MNHEY, CDR2 SMNVEV (reference sequence). J was trimmed by 8 bases and V by 5 bases; bases with no gene match: 6. The CDR3 length is 13 residues. This chain's CDR3 is CASSPRQGYEQFF. CDR3 in DNA: TGTGCCAGCAGTCCTCGACAGGGATATGAGCAGTTCTTC.

This clonotype was recorded a few times. The chain carries TRBV16 and TRBJ1-5, with D possibly matching TRBD1 (5 bases). This CDR3 region has 15 residues. The V gene's germline CDR1 is KGHSY and CDR2 FQNENV. The germline V and J ends were trimmed by 3 bases and 6 bases, with 15 bases remaining between them. This CDR3 reads CASSHNFQGSQPQHF. Written as DNA, the CDR3 is TGTGCCAGCAGCCACAACTTCCAGGGCAGTCAGCCCCAGCATTTT.

V and J are TRBV7-9 and TRBJ1-1; the D gene is possibly TRBD1 (5 bases). Germline-derived CDR1 and CDR2 are SEHNR and FQNEAQ (reference sequence). Trimming cost V 4 bases and J 6 bases, with 21 bases left between them. This CDR3 spans 16 amino acids. The CDR3 region is CASSSSGKRSGAEAFF. The CDR3 nucleotides read TGTGCCAGCAGCTCCTCGGGGAAAAGGTCGGGGGCTGAAGCTTTCTTT.

In its sample, this clonotype was seen many times. CDR3 loop: CSARGAGLRNEQYF. The CDR3 coding sequence is TGCAGTGCTAGAGGTGCCGGTTTAAGGAACGAGCAGTACTTC. The V and J genes are TRBV20-1 and TRBJ2-7; no definite D call. The CDR3 spans 14 residues. The germline V gene encodes CDR1 DFQATT and CDR2 SNEGSKA (reference sequence). V lost 1 base, J lost 5 bases, and 15 bases lay in between.

This sequence joins TRBV30 and TRBJ1-4, with 7 bases that match TRBD1. There are 12 residues in the CDR3. Germline V gene data show CDR1 as GTSNPN and CDR2 as SVGIG (reference sequence). The J segment lost 7 bases and the V segment lost 8 bases, leaving 7 bases of the junction unmatched. CDR3 protein: CAGGTGAEKLFF. Written as DNA, the CDR3 is TGTGCCGGAGGTACAGGGGCTGAAAAACTGTTTTTT.

The DNA for the CDR3 is TGCGCCAGCAGTGAGTCGCCAGCCCGGGCGGTGGATGAGCAGTTCTTC. Translated, it gives CASSESPARAVDEQFF. The J gene is TRBJ2-1, the V gene TRBV10-1; D is uncertain. The V and J ends lost 0 bases and 8 bases respectively, with 17 bases between them. Germline loops: CDR1 WNHNN, CDR2 SYGVQD (reference sequence). The CDR3 contains 16 residues.

The table lists this clonotype with a few counts. The genes are TRBV10-3 and TRBJ2-2; TRBD1 or TRBD2 may be the D gene (5 bases each). Trimming shortened V by 0 bases and J by 5 bases, and 10 bases separated the two germline ends. Germline V lookup: CDR1 ENHRY, CDR2 SYGVKD. The CDR3 length is 15 residues. Written as DNA, the CDR3 is TGTGCCATCAGTGAGTCTGCGTGGGGGACCGGGGAGCTGTTTTTT. Translation gives CAISESAWGTGELFF.

In this sample, this clonotype turned up a few times. V is TRBV14 and J is TRBJ2-7, with TRBD2 identical over 10 bases. The V segment lost 6 bases and the J segment 0 bases; nucleotides outside the gene matches: 2. The CDR3 loop spans 14 amino acids. CDR1 and CDR2 from the germline V gene are SGHDN and FVKESK. CDR3 nucleotides: TGTGCCAGCAGGCTAGCGGGAGCCTCCTACGAGCAGTACTTC. Amino acids: CASRLAGASYEQYF.

This clonotype was counted between two and nine times. J is TRBJ1-2 and V is TRBV12-5, with 9 bases matching TRBD1. This CDR3 is 18 amino acids long. Germline trimming cut 5 bases from V and 0 bases from J; bases unmatched to any gene: 13. CDR1 is LGHNT and CDR2 is FRNRAP in the germline V gene. The CDR3 spells CASGDTGTGNYANYGYTF. CDR3 nucleotides: TGTGCTAGTGGTGATACCGGGACAGGGAATTACGCTAACTATGGCTACACCTTC.

The J gene is TRBJ1-2, the V gene TRBV12-3 or TRBV12-4; D is uncertain. The CDR3 has 14 amino acids. V dropped 6 bases and J dropped 0 bases, with 11 bases sitting between them. CDR3 protein: CASRILPANYGYTF. The CDR3 DNA is TGTGCCAGCAGGATCCTCCCCGCTAACTATGGCTACACCTTC.

This clonotype was counted many times. The chain has TRBV30 and TRBJ2-7, with 14 bases matching TRBD2. The CDR3 loop spans 14 amino acids. The germline gives CDR1 GTSNPN, CDR2 SVGIG (reference sequence). The J segment lost 6 bases and the V segment lost 5 bases, leaving 6 bases of the junction unmatched. The CDR3 DNA follows: TGTGCCTGGGGCCGACTAGCGGGAGGGAGCGAGCAGTACTTC. This sequence encodes CAWGRLAGGSEQYF.

This clonotype was recorded once. V is TRBV20-1 and J is TRBJ2-7, with 8 nucleotides matching TRBD2. After removal of 0 bases from V and 5 bases from J, the junction contained 12 bases not matched to a gene. The V gene's germline CDR1 is DFQATT and CDR2 SNEGSKA (reference sequence). The CDR3 length is 16 residues. CDR3 region: CSARDLVSGGRNEQYF. CDR3 in DNA: TGCAGTGCTAGAGATCTCGTGAGCGGGGGAAGGAACGAGCAGTACTTC.

Many counts were recorded for this clonotype. The V call is TRBV27, the J call TRBJ1-1; 7 bases agree with TRBD1. Losses at the gene ends were 5 bases for V and 2 bases for J; bases not matched to a gene: 8. The CDR3 consists of 15 residues. Germline loops: CDR1 MNHEY, CDR2 SMNVEV (reference sequence). Written as DNA, the CDR3 is TGTGCCAGCAGTCCCGTCGACAGGGTTAACACTGAAGCTTTCTTT. Translated: CASSPVDRVNTEAFF.

The chain combines TRBV5-1 with TRBJ1-2; D is undetermined. The V end was cut by 0 bases, the J end by 8 bases, with 14 bases between. The CDR3 covers 14 residues. Germline V gene sequence: CDR1 SGHRS, CDR2 YFSETQ. The CDR3 nucleotides read TGCGCCAGCAGCTTGGTTGGCTTCAGAGAAGGCTACACCTTC. It translates to CASSLVGFREGYTF.

V usage is TRBV19 and J usage is TRBJ2-7; TRBD1 matches at 7 bases. This CDR3 contains 14 residues. The V segment lost 3 bases and the J segment 5 bases; nucleotides outside the gene matches: 7. Per the germline V gene, CDR1 is LNHDA and CDR2 is SQIVND (reference sequence). This chain's CDR3 is CASSIKGATHEQYF. The CDR3 coding sequence is TGTGCCAGTAGTATTAAGGGGGCGACTCACGAGCAGTACTTC.

The table lists this clonotype with many counts. J is TRBJ2-3 and V is TRBV5-1; tentatively, D is TRBD2 (5 bases). With 0 bases removed from V and 2 bases from J, the gap between germline ends came to 10 bases. The CDR3 contains 15 residues. The germline gives CDR1 SGHRS, CDR2 YFSETQ. CDR3 DNA sequence: TGCGCCAGCAGCTTGGTAAGCGGTCCCACAGATACGCAGTATTTT. Its translation: CASSLVSGPTDTQYF. Full variable domain (outside the CDR3, taken from reference TRBV5-1 and TRBJ2-3): KAGVTQTPRYLIKTRGQQVTLSCSPISGHRSVSWYQQTPGQGLQFLFEYFSETQRNKGNFPGRFSGRQFSNSRSEMNVSTLELGDSALYLCASSLVSGPTDTQYFGPGTRLTVL.